This TCR beta chain emerged from a study of OX40 agonist ivuxolimab in advanced cancers. Broader study findings: CD8+ T cells averaged more expanded clones than CD4+.

The CDR3 spans 16 residues. Per germline, CDR1 MGHRA and CDR2 YSYEKL. V gave up 4 bases and J gave up 5 bases, with 20 bases separating them. Repertoires were generated with immunoSEQ multiplex PCR, while TCRdb's copy carries only in-frame clones and drops some. The data contain more than 9,000 clones, around 85% of them singletons. For this clone: Antigen specificity is unknown.

The receptor was isolated from an adult with an advanced solid tumor such as melanoma, head and neck, liver or kidney cancer. Material: CD4+ or CD8+ T cells sorted from blood, obtained in a trial of the OX40 agonist ivuxolimab. This sequence joins TRBV4-1 and TRBJ2-5; D is possibly TRBD2 (6 bases). CDR3 coding DNA: TGCGCCAGCAGCCCGGAGGGTTCCGTACGGGGGGAGACCCAGTACTTC. It yields the protein CASSPEGSVRGETQYF.